This TCR beta chain came from a study of circulating tumor DNA in untreated peripheral T-cell lymphoma. Study observations and caveats: Tumor-specific clonotypes were found in roughly 79% of patients.

This clone was seen a few times. Its target is unknown. The germline gene is not matched at one end of the junction; a read error may be the cause. The CDR3 sequence is 13 residues long. Per germline, CDR1 SQVTM and CDR2 ANQGSEA. Produced via immunoSEQ multiplex PCR; TCRdb's table is partial and in-frame only. The data show 6,000 or so clones, with roughly 77% seen just once and 28% held by the top ten. Tumor tissue was collected at baseline, before treatment began. Sequenced input: tumor tissue. The receptor was derived from a human donor with peripheral T-cell lymphoma. The gene calls are TRBV29-1 and TRBJ1-1; tentatively, D is TRBD1 (5 bases). The CDR3 nucleotides read TGCAGCGTGGAAGTGGGGGGGTGGACTGAAGCTTTCTTT. Translating it yields CSVEVGGWTEAFF.